This TCR beta chain was obtained from a study of shared clonotypes between healthy human individuals. As for the study in general: There were three CD4 naive, three CD4 memory, two CD8 naive and one CD8 memory plates per donor. Study results and limitations: Even with large depth, rarefaction showed that sorted-subset sequencing was incomplete.

Naive CD8 cells were CD45RO-negative, positively selected for CCR7, excluding terminally differentiated effector memory CD45RA+ cells. Healthy adults negative for HIV, lacking recent acute infections or vaccinations, served as donors. Original handling: Because ImmunoSEQ provided only junction sequences with no quality scores, the filtering differed. Sequencing was performed with immunoSEQ multiplex PCR; in TCRdb, only in-frame clones are kept and a portion is missing. V, J and clone size are taken as reported in that table, and D and trimming were inferred from the DNA itself. In the table there are about 2.2 million clones, 85% to 95% of which are singletons. This clone was detected once. The antigen is undetermined. Per germline, CDR1 PRHDT and CDR2 FYEKMQ (reference sequence). The CDR3 extends over 14 amino acids. Trimming at V came to 5 bases and at J to 6 bases, leaving 9 bases not matched to a gene.

This clonotype was obtained from a man younger than 35 in good health. Some clones in this sample may be carry-over from other donors' samples. The source material was naive CD8+ T cells from PBMCs. The chain links TRBV13 to TRBJ2-7, with 8 bases fitting TRBD1. The CDR3 is CASSRTQGAAEQYF. The CDR3 region has the DNA TGTGCCAGCAGCCGAACCCAGGGGGCGGCCGAGCAGTACTTC.